This TCR beta chain was identified in a study of T cell responses to AZD1222 COVID-19 vaccine. The CDR3 is 15 amino acids. Trimming took 4 bases from V and 0 from J, leaving 9 bases between them. Germline CDR1 is MDHEN and CDR2 is SYDVKM. The protocol was immunoSEQ multiplex PCR, while the TCRdb copy is restricted to in-frame clones and leaves out a portion. The top ten hold about 50% of the sample, which has tens of thousands of clones, 80% seen once. V and J are TRBV28 and TRBJ2-2; no definite D call. The sample here was peripheral blood, taken 28 days after the second AZD1222 dose. This sequence was found in an adult who received the AZD1222 COVID-19 vaccine. CDR3 protein: CASSSWNANTGELFF. CDR3 coding DNA: TGTGCCAGCAGTTCATGGAACGCGAACACCGGGGAGCTGTTTTTT.